This T cell receptor (beta chain) was captured by sequencing in a study of blood T cell repertoires in COVID-19 (dated by TCRdb to 2020 to 2021). Notes on the research overall: Samples from collaborators originated in the United States, Italy and Spain and spanned both the acute and convalescent phases of COVID-19. Deeply sampled blood TCRbeta repertoires from subjects exposed to, actively infected with, or recovered from COVID-19 were included in the dataset. Samples came from the ongoing ImmuneRACE study (first 160 participants) plus 1,254 subjects from 6 global collaborators. HLA class I and class II types, where available, came from metadata supplied by the sample provider rather than from assay-based typing. A freely available public database, intended as a resource for researchers studying the immune response to SARS-CoV-2, is where the repertoires were released. The prospective study material was composed of cDNA or gDNA derived from T cells, B-cell-depleted T cells, or PBMCs. The sample metadata nearly always contained a de-identified subject ID, COVID-19 status, age in years and sex. The paper as a whole reports these results and caveats: The amount of clinical and demographic metadata varied by source and participant and was provided uncurated.

One collaborating source in Seattle enrolled patients during active infection and followed them longitudinally through the course of disease. Collaborating institutions collected whole blood in K2EDTA tubes following their own protocols. For TCRbeta analysis, collaborators shipped samples in one of three forms: frozen whole blood, isolated PBMCs, or DNA extracted from either of those sample types. TCRbeta CDR3 regions were amplified from genomic DNA by means of the immunoSEQ Assay, a bias-controlled multiplex PCR. Per the original workflow: The number of nucleated cells in each sample was estimated by amplification of reference gene primers within the assay. To quantify the absolute abundance of each unique TCRbeta CDR3 rearrangement, sequence reads were collapsed and filtered. Productive Simpson clonality was computed per sample as the square root of Simpson's diversity index over productive rearrangements. TCRdb limited this immuneACCESS table to in-frame rearrangements with V and J called. A share of clones is missing; checked studies link under half to unresolved V genes, and the rest is unexplained. That table furnishes V, J and clone size, whereas the DNA furnished D and trimming. The sample has about 24,000 clones on record, around 90% of them singletons. In total, the top ten clones hold about 26% of the sample.

The CDR3 runs 15 residues from the cysteine to the phenylalanine. Only the CDR3 DNA is retained, 45 bases long and in frame from the first base. From the germline V gene (reference sequence), CDR1 is PRHDT and CDR2 is FYEKMQ. The germline V and J ends show losses of 4 bases and 5 bases respectively, and no gene match explains 6 bases of the junction. Note on this clone: The specificity of this receptor is unknown. No clone much larger than this one lies a single base away; base qualities are absent.

The material sequenced was peripheral blood. The chain was built from TRBV13 and TRBJ2-2; the junction holds 8 bases that match TRBD2. The clonotype originates from a man between 65 and 85 years old with COVID-19, enrolled during active disease. The sequence in DNA is TGTGCCAGCAGCTCAAGACTAGCGCCTACCGGGGAGCTGTTTTTT. Translated, this gives CASSSRLAPTGELFF. The full variable domain, completed from the reference TRBV13 and TRBJ2-2 proteins outside the CDR3, reads AAGVIQSPRHLIKEKRETATLKCYPIPRHDTVYWYQQGPGQDPQFLISFYEKMQSDKGSIPDRFSAQQFSDYHSELNMSSLELGDSALYFCASSSRLAPTGELFFGEGSRLTVL.